This T cell receptor beta chain appears in the sequencing data of a study of control samples from healthy donors and cancer patients. Profiling relied on immunoSEQ multiplex PCR, and the TCRdb table lists in-frame clones only, not all of them. The sample lists 85,000 to 90,000 clones, approximately 86% seen once, with under 25% in the top ten. Germline V gene lookup returns CDR1 SGDLS and CDR2 YYNGEE. V was shortened by 4 bases and J by 4 bases, with 14 bases between the two germline ends. The CDR3 is made up of 14 amino acids. Sequencing input: blood. The rearrangement uses TRBV9 and TRBJ1-2; D is perhaps TRBD1 (5 bases). This TCR was sampled from a man under 40 in good health. As DNA, the CDR3 is TGTGCCAGCAGCCCTATGACAGAAACCTATGGCTACACCTTC. Translation gives CASSPMTETYGYTF.